The next 5 T cell receptor beta chains were all read from a single sample in a study of T-cell reconstitution after alpha-beta-depleted transplantation in children. A TCRbeta library incorporating unique molecular identifiers was prepared. TCRdb ran MiXCR on the PCR reads and lists one entry per CDR3 protein. The sample contains some 200,000 distinct CDR3 sequences, around 7% of which appear only once. The material was PBMCs from the stem cell graft donor, obtained from the stem cell graft. Receptor source: a human donor who donated a stem cell graft to a child with Wiskott-Aldrich syndrome.

This clonotype was detected ten times or more. The chain carries TRBV5-1 and TRBJ2-1; 7 positions match TRBD1. Per the germline V gene, CDR1 is SGHRS and CDR2 is YFSETQ. The CDR3 is 15 amino acids. With V trimmed by 2 bases and J by 9 bases, 11 bases remained unmatched. CDR3 bases: TGCGCCAGCAGCTTCAGAGGGGGCGATTCCGGTGAGCAGTTCTTC. Its translation: CASSFRGGDSGEQFF. Variable domain in full (rest from reference TRBV5-1 and TRBJ2-1): KAGVTQTPRYLIKTRGQQVTLSCSPISGHRSVSWYQQTPGQGLQFLFEYFSETQRNKGNFPGRFSGRQFSNSRSEMNVSTLELGDSALYLCASSFRGGDSGEQFFGPGTRLTVL.

This clonotype has a count of ten or more. CDR3 in DNA: TGCAGTGCTAGATCACTAGTACGGGACTACAATGAGCAGTTCTTC. Its protein is CSARSLVRDYNEQFF. The chain recombines TRBV20-1 with TRBJ2-1; tentatively, D is TRBD2 (5 bases). The CDR3 has 15 amino acids. Germline V gene lookup returns CDR1 DFQATT and CDR2 SNEGSKA (reference sequence). V was clipped by 2 bases and J by 3 bases, with 14 bases between them.

In its sample, this clonotype was seen a few times. Here the CDR3 reads CASSRGKTGRVRNTIYF. In DNA form, the CDR3 reads TGTGCCAGCAGCCGGGGGAAGACGGGCCGGGTCCGAAACACCATATATTTT. The chain carries TRBV14 and TRBJ1-3, with a possible D match to TRBD1 (5 bases). The CDR3 is 17 amino acids. Per germline, CDR1 SGHDN and CDR2 FVKESK. V lost 4 bases, J lost 5 bases, and 21 bases lay in between. Full variable domain (rest looked up from reference TRBV14 and TRBJ1-3): EAGVTQFPSHSVIEKGQTVTLRCDPISGHDNLYWYRRVMGKEIKFLLHFVKESKQDESGMPNNRFLAERTGGTYSTLKVQPAELEDSGVYFCASSRGKTGRVRNTIYFGEGSWLTVV.

V gene TRBV19 combines with J gene TRBJ2-5, with D possibly called TRBD1 or TRBD2 (5 bases each). The CDR3 loop spans 13 amino acids. CDR1 LNHDA and CDR2 SQIVND come from the germline V gene (reference sequence). V was pared by 6 bases and J by 2 bases, with 10 bases between. This CDR3 is CASSPGRQETQYF. CDR3 DNA: TGTGCCAGTAGCCCGGGGCGGCAAGAGACCCAGTACTTC.

This clonotype was detected ten times or more. V gene TRBV25-1 combines with J gene TRBJ2-1; 14 bases fit TRBD2. The germline V gene encodes CDR1 MGHDK and CDR2 SYGVNS. The CDR3 covers 16 residues. Germline trimming cut 3 bases from V and 9 bases from J; bases unmatched to any gene: 7. CDR3 in amino acids: CASSDPTSGGAGEQFF. In nucleotides, the CDR3 is TGTGCCAGCAGTGACCCGACTAGCGGGGGGGCCGGTGAGCAGTTCTTC. The whole variable domain, filled in from reference TRBV25-1 and TRBJ2-1, reads EADIYQTPRYLVIGTGKKITLECSQTMGHDKMYWYQQDPGMELHLIHYSYGVNSTEKGDLSSESTVSRIRTEHFPLTLESARPSHTSQYLCASSDPTSGGAGEQFFGPGTRLTVL.